Detailed here is one TCR beta chain. It lacks a known antigen. There are no base qualities to consult, and no much larger clone falls within one base. At the DNA level, this CDR3 is encoded by other sequences in the same sample as well. Using the deep immunoSEQ assay, TCR CDR3 regions were amplified from genomic DNA by multiplex PCR. Extracted genomic DNA from each cell subset was distributed evenly across all wells of several immunoSEQ 96-well plates, and each plate was treated as a replicate. For sorted subsets, about 200 ng genomic DNA, equal to about 30,000 T cell genomes, was loaded into each replicate PCR. Purified libraries were measured with a Qubit 3.0 fluorometer, size-checked on a Bioanalyzer 2100, and measured again with the KAPA Library Quantification kit. Every immunoSEQ 96-well plate was sequenced on a dedicated single-read 150-cycle Illumina NextSeq 550 flow cell. Processing in the source paper ran as follows. Because the immunoSEQ output held only junctional sequences and lacked quality scores, the filtering could not match the filtering applied to full-length reads. Sequences were annotated with PyIR, a Python wrapper for IgBLAST v1.9, using IMGT germline references to assign V/J genes and CDR3. Any read was removed if the V/J assignment was weak (E-value above 1e-6), the CDR3 was missing, or the read contained stop codons, out-of-frame junctions, or ambiguous translated residues. V3J clonotypes were defined by identical inferred V gene, J gene, and CDR3 amino acid sequence. Percentage overlap between repertoires was calculated by dividing the number of shared unique clonotypes by the size of the smaller repertoire. RTK rarefaction, the Chao1 estimator, and Recon v2.1 estimates of unobserved clonotypes were used to assess repertoire richness. For all TCRbeta clonotypes obtained by the gDNA method from a few donors, generation probabilities were computed with OLGA. Here the immuneACCESS table is served through TCRdb, limited to in-frame sequences with V and J called. Missing clones are a known gap in these copies; in checked studies unresolved V genes cover under half, and the rest lacks a known reason. The V and J calls and clone size come from that table; D and trimming were worked out from the DNA. The sample table lists 550,000 to 650,000 clones, around 96% of them with a count of one. About 0.12% of the sample goes to the ten largest clones.

These data come from a study of shared clonotypes between healthy human individuals (dated by TCRdb to the early 2020s). For the study in its entirety: A few men and a couple of women, aged 18 to 49 years, made up the cohort. Leukapheresis yielded between about 0.9 and 9.5 billion PBMCs per donor. Blood TCR repertoires of several healthy adults were deeply sequenced to estimate repertoire size and the extent of clonotype sharing between individuals. For each donor, three plates each were used for CD4 naive and CD4 memory, two plates were used for CD8 naive, and one plate was used for CD8 memory. Different laboratories and diverse techniques were used to prepare libraries and sequence TCR repertoires, to increase sequencing depth and limit assay-specific biases. What the authors observed across the whole study: Only blood was sampled, and tissue TCR repertoires likely differ from those in blood. Across a few donors, about 5% of naive CD4, approximately 3.6% of naive CD8, under 2.5% of memory CD4, and 0.4% of memory CD8 clonotypes were shared. Naive subsets generally had larger estimated clonotype richness than memory subsets. Compared with non-shared clonotypes, the clonotypes found in all four sorted-subset donors had higher generation probabilities. Because the study included only a small number of donors, the genetic and exposure-history diversity represented was limited. Pairwise subsampling led to the expectation that sequencing depth would affect the degree of clonotype sharing among donors. Even with the large sequencing depth, rarefaction of the sorted-subset datasets indicated that sequencing was incomplete.

From V the trimming removes 2 bases and from J it removes 4 bases, while the gene matches leave 0 bases of the junction unaccounted for. The CDR3, from cysteine to phenylalanine, totals 14 residues. CDR3 DNA only is kept here, 42 bases in frame from base 1. CDR1 and CDR2, per the germline V gene, are SGDLS and YYNGEE. CD8 naive samples were obtained by positive selection for CCR7 among CD45RO-negative cells, yielding a CD45RA+CCR7+ population from which TemRA cells were excluded. Healthy HIV-negative adults with no recently reported acute infections or vaccinations were included as donors. Only Caucasian adults living in Nashville, Tennessee, USA were represented among the donors. Blood was collected by leukapheresis, and PBMCs were isolated by Ficoll-Histopaque density gradient centrifugation and then cryopreserved in liquid nitrogen vapor phase. Purity and quantity of every magnetically sorted T cell population were checked by analytical flow cytometry. Genomic DNA was isolated from each sorted fraction and quantified by UV absorbance on a Nanodrop 2000c.

The sequence joins TRBV9 to TRBJ2-7, with 13 central nucleotides matching TRBD2. The sequence derives from a woman aged 25 to 39 in good health. Sequenced sample: naive CD8+ T cells sorted from blood. This sample's cell subset or site label indicates: CD45RA+CCR7+. The CDR3 reads CASSVGLAGYEQYF. The nucleotide sequence reads as follows: TGTGCCAGCAGCGTGGGACTAGCGGGATACGAGCAGTACTTC.